One sample yielded the 14 T cell receptor beta chains listed below, sequenced in a study of tumor-infiltrating lymphocytes in primary liver carcinoma. Scientists recovered RNA and DNA together from approximately 20-30 mg of unsorted bulk tissue. TCR beta cDNA was prepared out of roughly 0.45 ug total RNA by means of a constant-region primer. Three rounds of nested multiplex PCR with slightly modified ARM-PCR produced TCR beta libraries. Both of the initial two PCR rounds ran for around 10 cycles and employed TRBV1-TRBV30 forward primers alongside a C-beta reverse primer. Each CDR3 protein is one row after TCRdb ran MiXCR on the multiplex PCR reads. The data contain 90,000 to 150,000 distinct CDR3 sequences, approximately 68% of them singletons. Sequenced input: tumor-adjacent normal liver tissue. All receptors come from an older woman with primary liver carcinoma and hepatitis B virus infection.

Comment on this clonotype: A much larger clone is a single base away; this may be a read error. The chain employs TRBV7-9 and TRBJ1-4; the D gene is possibly TRBD1 (6 bases). The CDR3 contains 17 residues. Germline CDR1 reads SEHNR; CDR2 reads FQNEAQ (reference sequence). In DNA, the CDR3 is TGTCCCAGCAGCTTATTGAGCACAGGGTTCGCTAATGAAAAACTGTTTTTT. Amino acids: CPSSLLSTGFANEKLFF.

Comment on this clonotype: The CDR3 does not close with the conserved phenylalanine or tryptophan, likely indicating a read error. The V and J genes are TRBV11-2 and TRBJ2-7, with D maybe TRBD2 (7 bases). The CDR3 covers 13 residues. V was shortened by 5 bases and J by 7 bases, with 15 bases between the two germline ends. The germline V gene encodes CDR1 SGHAT and CDR2 FQNNGV. The CDR3 bases are TGTGCCAGCAGCACAAAGGGGGGGGTTGAGCAGTACTCC. Protein product: CASSTKGGVEQYS.

About this clonotype itself: Since a much larger clone is just one base distant, this may be a read error. This chain joins TRBV28 and TRBJ2-1, with 9 bases aligning to TRBD2. The CDR3 runs to 12 residues. Germline V gene sequence: CDR1 MDHEN, CDR2 SYDVKM. V lost 7 bases, J lost 10 bases, and 5 bases stayed unmatched. The CDR3 loop reads CASNPAGGEQFF. DNA for the CDR3: TGTGCCAGCAATCCAGCGGGAGGCGAGCAGTTCTTC.

This clonotype was counted many times. This chain connects TRBV6-6 to TRBJ1-1; D is uncertain. V dropped 8 bases and J dropped 3 bases, with 7 bases sitting between them. This CDR3 spans 11 amino acids. Germline CDR1 is MNHNY and CDR2 is SVGAGI (reference sequence). The CDR3 reads CASREDTEAFF. The CDR3, as DNA: TGTGCCAGCCGGGAGGACACTGAAGCTTTCTTT.

This clonotype was counted ten times or more. The chain employs TRBV7-8 and TRBJ1-4, with D unresolved. Germline V gene sequence: CDR1 SGHVS, CDR2 FQNEAQ. The CDR3 consists of 14 residues. V dropped 4 bases and J dropped 5 bases, with 11 bases sitting between them. CDR3 sequence (DNA): TGTGCCAGCAGCTCCCCGAGGCTCAATGAAAAACTGTTTTTT. Translating it yields CASSSPRLNEKLFF.

This clonotype was seen only once. Relative to the germline gene, one junction end is altered; a read error may explain this. V gene TRBV28 combines with J gene TRBJ2-2; either TRBD1 or TRBD2 may supply D (5 bases each). CDR1 and CDR2 (germline): MDHEN, SYDVKM. The CDR3 length is 15 residues. DNA for the CDR3: TGTGCCGGCAGTTTAGCAGGGTCGAGCACCGGGGAGCTGCTTTTT. Protein sequence: CAGSLAGSSTGELLF. Full variable domain (remainder filled in from reference TRBV28 and TRBJ2-2): DVKVTQSSRYLVKRTGEKVFLECVQDMDHENMFWYRQDPGLGLRLIYFSYDVKMKEKGDIPEGYSVSREKKERFSLILESASTNQTSMYLCAGSLAGSSTGELLFGEGSRLTVL.

In regard to this clonotype: Without the conserved terminal phenylalanine or tryptophan, this CDR3 likely stems from a read error. CDR3 loop: CASSSNTGTPAMEQYS. The CDR3 DNA reads TGTGCCAGTAGTTCCAATACCGGGACACCAGCTATGGAGCAGTACTCC. The V gene is TRBV6-5, the J gene TRBJ2-7, with D tentatively TRBD1 (6 bases). This CDR3 has 16 residues. Germline CDR1 is MNHEY and CDR2 is SVGAGI.

Of note for this clonotype: A single base separates this from a much larger clone, so it may be a read error. This rearrangement joins TRBV9 to TRBJ2-7; 7 nucleotides agree with TRBD1. The germline gives CDR1 SGDLS, CDR2 YYNGEE. This CDR3 is built from 16 residues. V lost 4 bases to trimming and J lost 4 bases; unmatched junction nucleotides: 14. The CDR3: CASSIEGSDREYEQYF. Here the CDR3 DNA reads TGTGCCAGCAGCATAGAGGGTAGTGACAGGGAATACGAGCAGTACTTC.

This clonotype came up once. The final CDR3 position lacks the conserved phenylalanine or tryptophan, pointing to a likely read error. The DNA is omitted, as the CDR3 cannot be located on it reliably, and the CDR3 follows TCRdb's listing. V is TRBV28 and J is TRBJ1-2; the tabulated D call, TRBD1, remains unverified against the DNA. Inclusive of both ends, the CDR3 amounts to 13 amino acids. Germline V gene lookup returns CDR1 MDHEN and CDR2 SYDVKM. CDR3 in amino acids: CASGWSPNYGYTI.

In its sample, this clonotype was seen many times. The chain couples TRBV6-4 to TRBJ1-1, with 7 bases that match TRBD1. V shed 6 bases, J shed 4 bases, and the junction held 8 bases outside the gene matches. The CDR3 spans 14 residues. In germline, CDR1 is MRHNA, CDR2 SNTAGT. CDR3 DNA sequence: TGTGCCAGCAGAACAGACAGGGTAAGCACTGAAGCTTTCTTT. As protein: CASRTDRVSTEAFF.

Remarks on this clonotype: Given a much more abundant clone one base away, this may be a read error. The chain joins TRBV6-4 to TRBJ2-7; 10 bases match TRBD2. Germline CDR1 is MRHNA and CDR2 is SNTAGT. The CDR3 is made up of 13 amino acids. CDR3 nucleotides: TGTGTCAGAGGGGAGCGGGAGGGTACCGAGCAGTACTTC. Translated, it gives CVRGEREGTEQYF.

The chain links TRBV29-1 to TRBJ2-3; the D is unclear. There are 14 residues in the CDR3. V was cut by 1 base and J by 5 bases, with 13 bases left in between. The V gene's germline CDR1 is SQVTM and CDR2 ANQGSEA. CDR3 DNA sequence: TGCAGCGTTGAAGTCGAGCTGACTGGAGATACGCAGTATTTT. The encoded protein is CSVEVELTGDTQYF.

The table lists this clonotype with many counts. This chain connects TRBV28 to TRBJ2-1, with 8 positions matching TRBD2. Per germline, CDR1 MDHEN and CDR2 SYDVKM. This CDR3 spans 15 amino acids. V shed 3 bases and J 7 bases; nucleotides not matched to a gene: 8. This CDR3 reads CASSFHSGSKNEQFF. CDR3 DNA: TGTGCCAGCAGTTTCCACAGCGGGAGTAAAAATGAGCAGTTCTTC. The full variable domain, with the rest looked up from reference TRBV28 and TRBJ2-1, is DVKVTQSSRYLVKRTGEKVFLECVQDMDHENMFWYRQDPGLGLRLIYFSYDVKMKEKGDIPEGYSVSREKKERFSLILESASTNQTSMYLCASSFHSGSKNEQFFGPGTRLTVL.

The chain combines TRBV11-2 with TRBJ2-3; D is unclear. This CDR3 is 16 amino acids long. Germline V gene data show CDR1 as SGHAT and CDR2 as FQNNGV. Trimming removed 3 bases at V and 6 bases at J, with 19 bases between. CDR3 sequence reads: CASSFGAVPTRDTQYF. The CDR3 DNA is TGTGCCAGCAGCTTCGGTGCTGTGCCCACACGGGATACGCAGTATTTT.